Listed below are T cell receptor beta chains from one sample, sequenced in a study of cytomegalovirus exposure and HLA in healthy donors. Only in-frame clones appear in the TCRdb table, and some are missing; sequencing was by immunoSEQ multiplex PCR. The sample yields some 91,000 clones, about 80% seen once. Sample: PBMCs. These receptors all come from a woman aged 55-69 years in good health and CMV-seronegative. Both conserved end residues are part of each CDR3. Each record gives: D gene, J gene, V gene, clone size, CDR3 DNA, CDR3 protein. A D gene is named only where the DNA matches it firmly. Only part of the rows carry a size: once, few, many, or a class if the clone is expanded.

d_gene: NA; j_gene: TRBJ1-6; v_gene: TRBV6-5; abundance: NA; CDR3nt: TGTGCCAGCAGTTTCTGGCAGGGAGGGCATAATTCACCCCTCCACTTT; CDR3aa: CASSFWQGGHNSPLHF
d_gene: TRBD1; j_gene: TRBJ2-3; v_gene: TRBV29-1; abundance: once; CDR3nt: TGCAGCGGCCGGACAGGGAGCACAGATACGCAGTATTTT; CDR3aa: CSGRTGSTDTQYF
d_gene: NA; j_gene: TRBJ1-3; v_gene: TRBV7-9; abundance: NA; CDR3nt: TGTGCCAGCAGCTTATTTTCAGGAAACACCATATATTTT; CDR3aa: CASSLFSGNTIYF
d_gene: TRBD1; j_gene: TRBJ2-1; v_gene: TRBV2; abundance: few; CDR3nt: TGTGCCAGCAGTGAAAGGGGGCGAGACAATGAGCAGTTCTTC; CDR3aa: CASSERGRDNEQFF
d_gene: TRBD1; j_gene: TRBJ1-1; v_gene: TRBV7-2; abundance: NA; CDR3nt: TGTGCCAGCAGCTTAACCGCAGGACAGGGGAACACTGAAGCTTTCTTT; CDR3aa: CASSLTAGQGNTEAFF
d_gene: NA; j_gene: TRBJ1-5; v_gene: TRBV4-1; abundance: NA; CDR3nt: TGCGCCAGCAGCCATGGACGTTTGCGGGACAGCAATCAGCCCCAGCATTTT; CDR3aa: CASSHGRLRDSNQPQHF
d_gene: NA; j_gene: TRBJ1-6; v_gene: TRBV7-2; abundance: NA; CDR3nt: TGTGCCACCGGCGGCTCCTATAATTCACCCCTCCACTTT; CDR3aa: CATGGSYNSPLHF
d_gene: TRBD1; j_gene: TRBJ1-4; v_gene: TRBV11-2; abundance: few; CDR3nt: TGTGCCAGCAGCCGTACAGGGGGCCTTGGTGAAAAACTGTTTTTT; CDR3aa: CASSRTGGLGEKLFF
d_gene: TRBD1; j_gene: TRBJ1-2; v_gene: TRBV2; abundance: NA; CDR3nt: TGTGCCAGCACCACGGCCGGGACAGCATATGGCTACACCTTC; CDR3aa: CASTTAGTAYGYTF
d_gene: TRBD2; j_gene: TRBJ2-1; v_gene: TRBV19; abundance: NA; CDR3nt: TGTGCCAGTAGTCTCACTAGCGGGAGTCAGGATGAGCAGTTCTTC; CDR3aa: CASSLTSGSQDEQFF
d_gene: TRBD1; j_gene: TRBJ1-1; v_gene: TRBV6-5; abundance: once; CDR3nt: TGTGCCAGCAGTTACTCTTGGACAGGGGACACTGAAGCTTTCTTT; CDR3aa: CASSYSWTGDTEAFF
d_gene: NA; j_gene: TRBJ2-5; v_gene: TRBV6-5; abundance: NA; CDR3nt: TGTGCCAGCAGTTACTCGAACTCGGGGGAGACCCAGTACTTC; CDR3aa: CASSYSNSGETQYF
d_gene: NA; j_gene: TRBJ2-3; v_gene: TRBV27; abundance: NA; CDR3nt: TGTGCCAGCACCCAAACGTTAAGGGGTACGCAGTATTTT; CDR3aa: CASTQTLRGTQYF
d_gene: NA; j_gene: TRBJ2-5; v_gene: TRBV5-1; abundance: once; CDR3nt: TGCGCCAGCAGCCCAGAAGAGACCCAGTACTTC; CDR3aa: CASSPEETQYF
d_gene: TRBD1; j_gene: TRBJ2-2; v_gene: TRBV5-6; abundance: NA; CDR3nt: TGTGCCAGCAGCCGGGACAGGGGGCGGACCGGGGAGCTGTTTTTT; CDR3aa: CASSRDRGRTGELFF
d_gene: NA; j_gene: TRBJ2-4; v_gene: TRBV28; abundance: NA; CDR3nt: TGTGCCAGCAGCCCCGGTACGCCCGAGGGTCGGTACTTC; CDR3aa: CASSPGTPEGRYF
d_gene: TRBD1; j_gene: TRBJ1-4; v_gene: TRBV6-5; abundance: NA; CDR3nt: TGTGCCAGCAGTTTCGTTGGGACAGGGGGTGAAAAACTGTTTTTT; CDR3aa: CASSFVGTGGEKLFF
d_gene: TRBD1; j_gene: TRBJ2-1; v_gene: TRBV6-1; abundance: NA; CDR3nt: TGTGCCAGCAGTGAAGGGACAGGGAAGAATGAGCAGTTCTTC; CDR3aa: CASSEGTGKNEQFF
d_gene: NA; j_gene: TRBJ1-3; v_gene: TRBV7-2; abundance: NA; CDR3nt: TGTGCCAGCAGTGTTCAGGGGAGAACTGGAAACACCATATATTTT; CDR3aa: CASSVQGRTGNTIYF
d_gene: NA; j_gene: TRBJ1-4; v_gene: TRBV5-6; abundance: NA; CDR3nt: TGTGCCAGCAGCCCCGCAGGCTTGCAAGAAAAACTGTTTTTT; CDR3aa: CASSPAGLQEKLFF
d_gene: NA; j_gene: TRBJ2-3; v_gene: TRBV6-5; abundance: NA; CDR3nt: TGTGCCAGCAGTTACTCGGGGGCAGGTCGCACAGATACGCAGTATTTT; CDR3aa: CASSYSGAGRTDTQYF
d_gene: TRBD1; j_gene: TRBJ1-5; v_gene: TRBV7-9; abundance: NA; CDR3nt: TGTGCCAGCAGCTTAGGGTCGGCAGGGGGTATCTATAGCAATCAGCCCCAGCATTTT; CDR3aa: CASSLGSAGGIYSNQPQHF
d_gene: NA; j_gene: TRBJ1-5; v_gene: TRBV30; abundance: once; CDR3nt: TGTGCCTGGATGAGCGGCGGTAGCAATCAGCCCCAGCATTTT; CDR3aa: CAWMSGGSNQPQHF
d_gene: TRBD2; j_gene: TRBJ2-5; v_gene: TRBV5-4; abundance: once; CDR3nt: TGTGCCAGCAGCTCCCAACTAGCGGGGGCGGTAGAGACCCAGTACTTC; CDR3aa: CASSSQLAGAVETQYF
d_gene: NA; j_gene: TRBJ1-2; v_gene: TRBV15; abundance: few; CDR3nt: TGTGCCACCAGCTCCCGGAATGGGGGCCCCTACTATGGCTACACCTTC; CDR3aa: CATSSRNGGPYYGYTF
d_gene: TRBD1; j_gene: TRBJ1-5; v_gene: TRBV10-3; abundance: NA; CDR3nt: TGTGCCATCAGCTGGACAGGGGAGCATCAGCCCCAGCATTTT; CDR3aa: CAISWTGEHQPQHF
d_gene: TRBD1; j_gene: TRBJ2-7; v_gene: TRBV10-3; abundance: NA; CDR3nt: TGTGCCATCAGTGACCCCAGGGGGAGCTCCTACGAGCAGTACTTC; CDR3aa: CAISDPRGSSYEQYF
d_gene: NA; j_gene: TRBJ2-1; v_gene: TRBV28; abundance: NA; CDR3nt: TGTGCCAGCAGATACCGGGACAACTCCTACAATGAGCAGTTCTTC; CDR3aa: CASRYRDNSYNEQFF
d_gene: NA; j_gene: TRBJ2-3; v_gene: TRBV5-1; abundance: NA; CDR3nt: TGCGCCAGCAGCCTGGCGAGGGGGACCACAGATACGCAGTATTTT; CDR3aa: CASSLARGTTDTQYF
d_gene: NA; j_gene: TRBJ2-7; v_gene: TRBV4-3; abundance: NA; CDR3nt: TGCGCCAGCAGCCAAGATTTGGGCCAGCCCTACGAGCAGTACTTC; CDR3aa: CASSQDLGQPYEQYF
d_gene: NA; j_gene: TRBJ1-5; v_gene: TRBV7-2; abundance: NA; CDR3nt: TGTGCCAGCAGCCCAGAGAGGCAGGGCGATCAGCCCCAGCATTTT; CDR3aa: CASSPERQGDQPQHF